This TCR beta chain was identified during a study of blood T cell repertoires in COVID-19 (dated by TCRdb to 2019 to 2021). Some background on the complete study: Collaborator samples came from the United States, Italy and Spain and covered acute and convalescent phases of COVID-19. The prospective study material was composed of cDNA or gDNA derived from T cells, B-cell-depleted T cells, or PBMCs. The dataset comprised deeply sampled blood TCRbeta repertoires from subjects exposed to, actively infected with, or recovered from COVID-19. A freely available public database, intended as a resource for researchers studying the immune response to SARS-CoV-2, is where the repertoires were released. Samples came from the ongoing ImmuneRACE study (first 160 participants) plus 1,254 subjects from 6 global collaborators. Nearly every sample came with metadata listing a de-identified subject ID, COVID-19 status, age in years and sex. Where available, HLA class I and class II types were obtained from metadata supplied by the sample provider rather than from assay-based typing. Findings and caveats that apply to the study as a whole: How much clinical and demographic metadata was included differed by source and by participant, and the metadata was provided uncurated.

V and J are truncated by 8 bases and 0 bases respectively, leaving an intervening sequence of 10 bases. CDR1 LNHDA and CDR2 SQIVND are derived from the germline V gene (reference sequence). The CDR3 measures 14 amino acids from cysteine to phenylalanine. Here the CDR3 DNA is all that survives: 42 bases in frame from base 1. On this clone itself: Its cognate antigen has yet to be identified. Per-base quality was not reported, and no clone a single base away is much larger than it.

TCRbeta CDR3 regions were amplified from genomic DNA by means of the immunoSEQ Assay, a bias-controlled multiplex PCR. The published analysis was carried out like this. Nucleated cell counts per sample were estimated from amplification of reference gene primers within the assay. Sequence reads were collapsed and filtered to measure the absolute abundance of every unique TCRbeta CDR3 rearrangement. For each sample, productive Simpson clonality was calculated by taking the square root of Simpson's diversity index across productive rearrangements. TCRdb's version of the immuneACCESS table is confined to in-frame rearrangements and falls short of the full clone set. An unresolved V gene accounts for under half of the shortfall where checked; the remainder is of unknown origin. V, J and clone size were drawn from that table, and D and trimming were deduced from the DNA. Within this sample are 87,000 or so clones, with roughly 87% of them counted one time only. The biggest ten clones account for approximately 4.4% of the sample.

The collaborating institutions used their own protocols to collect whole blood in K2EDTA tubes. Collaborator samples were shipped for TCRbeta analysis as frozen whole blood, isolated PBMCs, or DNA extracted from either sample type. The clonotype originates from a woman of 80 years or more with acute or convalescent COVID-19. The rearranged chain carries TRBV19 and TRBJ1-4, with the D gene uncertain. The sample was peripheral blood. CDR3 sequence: CASALFATNEKLFF. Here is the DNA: TGTGCCAGTGCACTATTTGCAACTAATGAAAAACTGTTTTTT.